This T cell receptor (beta chain) was recovered during a study of long-term antiretroviral therapy in people with HIV. Study context: It was about a decade after the earliest samples that the 2015 immediate-ART recommendation appeared.

Version v3.0 of the immunoSEQ assay ran at survey level. Each sample aimed for about 40,000-50,000 sequenced T-cell genomes. Repertoires were generated with immunoSEQ multiplex PCR, while TCRdb's copy carries only in-frame clones and drops some. The sample holds about 24,000 clones, about four fifths seen once. The CDR3 totals 13 residues. Trimming cost V 2 bases and J 7 bases, with 12 bases left between them. CDR1 SGHTA and CDR2 FQGNSA come from the germline V gene. The input for sequencing was unsorted PBMCs, taken 4.4 years after starting antiretroviral therapy. The genes are TRBV7-2 and TRBJ2-7; D uncertain. This TCR came from a man between 25 and 39 years old with HIV. CDR3 in amino acids: CASSLYWLGEQYF. The CDR3 DNA reads as TGTGCCAGCAGCTTATATTGGCTCGGGGAGCAGTACTTC.